Each of the 7 T cell receptor beta chains below was sequenced from the same sample in a study of cytomegalovirus exposure and HLA in healthy donors. Assay used: immunoSEQ multiplex PCR; TCRdb lists only in-frame clones, some missing. The sample contains some 50,000 clones, about 94% of which appear only once. Material for sequencing was PBMCs. All receptors derive from a woman younger than 35 in good health and CMV-seropositive.

CDR3: CASSIDFGTGRRNQPQHF. Here the CDR3 DNA reads TGTGCCAGTAGTATAGATTTCGGGACAGGGCGGCGCAATCAGCCCCAGCATTTT. V gene TRBV19 combines with J gene TRBJ1-5, with 9 bases matching TRBD1. Germline assignment: CDR1 LNHDA and CDR2 SQIVND (reference sequence). The CDR3 length is 18 residues. With 0 bases clipped from V and 2 bases from J, the junction kept 8 bases outside the gene matches.

This clone was detected only once. J is TRBJ2-1 and V is TRBV6-1, with 8 positions matching TRBD2. The CDR3 runs to 16 residues. The V segment lost 2 bases and the J segment 7 bases; nucleotides outside the gene matches: 10. Germline CDR1 reads MNHNS; CDR2 reads SASEGT. CDR3 DNA: TGTGCCAGCAGTGAAAGTACTAGCGGAGGGCAAAATGAGCAGTTCTTC. This gives the protein CASSESTSGGQNEQFF.

The chain recombines TRBV19 with TRBJ2-3; 7 bases map to TRBD1. Germline V lookup: CDR1 LNHDA, CDR2 SQIVND (reference sequence). The CDR3 is 13 amino acids. Unmatched junction bases numbered 9, after V lost 11 bases and J lost 4 bases. As DNA, the CDR3 is TGTGCCTCAAGGAACAGGGGCGCAGATACGCAGTATTTT. Protein: CASRNRGADTQYF. The variable domain in full, with the rest retrieved from reference TRBV19 and TRBJ2-3, is DGGITQSPKYLFRKEGQNVTLSCEQNLNHDAMYWYRQDPGQGLRLIYYSQIVNDFQKGDIAEGYSVSREKKESFPLTVTSAQKNPTAFYLCASRNRGADTQYFGPGTRLTVL.

The chain employs TRBV5-1 and TRBJ2-1; 9 bases fit TRBD2. CDR3 size: 15 residues. CDR1 and CDR2 from the germline V gene are SGHRS and YFSETQ. Unmatched junction bases numbered 5, after V lost 0 bases and J lost 7 bases. CDR3 in amino acids: CASSLDRLAGNEQFF. The DNA for the CDR3 is TGCGCCAGCAGCTTGGATCGGCTAGCGGGAAATGAGCAGTTCTTC.

The chain employs TRBV5-8 and TRBJ1-1, with TRBD1 matching over 12 bases. Trimming removed 5 bases from V and 4 bases from J; junction bases left unmatched: 12. CDR3 length: 17 amino acids. Per the germline V gene, CDR1 is SGHTS and CDR2 is YDEGEE. The CDR3 protein is CASRSYRDRGQGTEAFF. DNA for the CDR3: TGTGCCAGCAGGTCGTACCGGGACAGGGGGCAGGGCACTGAAGCTTTCTTT.

The genes are TRBV6-4 and TRBJ2-2, with 8 bases that match TRBD2. Germline V gives CDR1 MRHNA, CDR2 SNTAGT. J lost 1 base, V lost 7 bases, and 2 bases had no gene match. The CDR3 covers 14 residues. The CDR3 sequence: CASTAGVNTGELFF. DNA of the CDR3: TGTGCCAGCACAGCGGGGGTGAACACCGGGGAGCTGTTTTTT.

This clone was found once. This rearrangement joins TRBV10-1 to TRBJ2-7; 11 nucleotides align to TRBD2. The CDR3 contains 18 residues. V was clipped by 0 bases and J by 5 bases; unmatched bases: 12. The germline gives CDR1 WNHNN, CDR2 SYGVQD (reference sequence). The CDR3 protein is CASSESGLGTSGIHEQYF. The CDR3, as DNA: TGCGCCAGCAGTGAGTCTGGGTTGGGGACTAGCGGAATACACGAGCAGTACTTC.